This TCR beta chain was found in a study of CD8+ T cells in alopecia areata. For the study at large: Treated patients were given 5 to 10 mg oral tofacitinib twice daily.

Findings and limits, study-wide: The study found that many expanded lesional clones persisted in scalp and blood during tofacitinib.

Treatment denoted: oral pan-JAK inhibitor, 5-10 mg twice daily. From PBMCs, CD4+ and CD8+ T cells were sorted. A note on this clone: Its antigen is as yet unknown.

The germline V gene encodes CDR1 SGHTA and CDR2 FQGNSA. V lost 5 bases, J lost 14 bases, and 16 bases lay in between. This CDR3 contains 12 residues. The sequencing template was cDNA reverse transcribed from extracted RNA. Measured with immunoSEQ multiplex PCR; TCRdb has only the in-frame clones, and not every one. In the table there are under 250,000 clones, around 66% of which are singletons. The sequenced sample was CD4+ T cells sorted from blood, obtained around week 44, from a patient treated with tofacitinib. This rearrangement joins TRBV7-2 to TRBJ2-1; D possibly matches TRBD1 or TRBD2 (7 bases each). This TCR derives from a human donor with alopecia areata. CDR3 DNA: TGTGCCAGCAGCCCCAGGGGGGGGCTTAAGTTCTTC. It codes for CASSPRGGLKFF.